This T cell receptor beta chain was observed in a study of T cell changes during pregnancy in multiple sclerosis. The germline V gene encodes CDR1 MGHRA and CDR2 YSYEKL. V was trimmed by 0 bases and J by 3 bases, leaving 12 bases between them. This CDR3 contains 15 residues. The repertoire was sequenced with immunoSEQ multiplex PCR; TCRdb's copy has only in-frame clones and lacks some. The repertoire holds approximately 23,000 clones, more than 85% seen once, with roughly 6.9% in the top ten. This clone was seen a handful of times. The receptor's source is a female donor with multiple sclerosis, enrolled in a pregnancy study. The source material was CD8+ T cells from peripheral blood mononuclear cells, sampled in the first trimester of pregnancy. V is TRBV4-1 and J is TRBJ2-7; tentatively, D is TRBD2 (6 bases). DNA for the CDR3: TGCGCCAGCAGCCAAGACCCAGCGGGTGTCTACGAGCAGTACTTC. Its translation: CASSQDPAGVYEQYF.